This is a list of T cell receptor beta chains from one sample in a study of shared clonotypes between healthy human individuals. Here immunoSEQ multiplex PCR was the method, and the copy in TCRdb shows in-frame clones only, minus some. The top ten hold around 1.7% of the sample, which has about 2,100,000 clones, around 93% seen once. The sequencing input was naive CD8+ T cells from PBMCs. The source of these receptors is a man younger than 35 in good health. Some clones in this sample may be carry-over from other donors' samples. Both conserved end residues are part of each CDR3. Each record gives: V gene, J gene, D gene, clone size, CDR3 DNA, CDR3 protein. The D gene is left open where the match is weak. Size is stated for part of the rows, as once, few or many counts, or as a class when the clone is expanded.

V gene: TRBV27
J gene: TRBJ2-1
D gene: -
clone size: -
CDR3 DNA: TGTGCCAGCAGTCCAACAGGATACAATGGGGGGTCGGAGCAGTTCTTC
CDR3 protein: CASSPTGYNGGSEQFF

V gene: TRBV30
J gene: TRBJ2-7
D gene: -
clone size: -
CDR3 DNA: TGTGCCTGGAGTGTAGGAGGGGGCGCCTACGAGCAGTACTTC
CDR3 protein: CAWSVGGGAYEQYF

V gene: TRBV5-4
J gene: TRBJ2-7
D gene: TRBD1
clone size: -
CDR3 DNA: TGTGCCAGCAGCCCTGACCCGGACAGGGGGAATCCCTACGAGCAGTACTTC
CDR3 protein: CASSPDPDRGNPYEQYF

V gene: TRBV10-3
J gene: TRBJ1-1
D gene: -
clone size: -
CDR3 DNA: TGTGCCATCAGTGACGGGGTTTCGGGCACTGAAGCTTTCTTT
CDR3 protein: CAISDGVSGTEAFF

V gene: TRBV9
J gene: TRBJ2-3
D gene: TRBD2
clone size: -
CDR3 DNA: TGTGCCAGCAGCCCGCGACTAGCGGAATATACAGATACGCAGTATTTT
CDR3 protein: CASSPRLAEYTDTQYF

V gene: TRBV7-9
J gene: TRBJ2-7
D gene: -
clone size: once
CDR3 DNA: TGTGCCAGCAGCAGCTCGGGAGTATCCTCCTACGAGCAGTACTTC
CDR3 protein: CASSSSGVSSYEQYF

V gene: TRBV7-2
J gene: TRBJ2-1
D gene: TRBD2
clone size: -
CDR3 DNA: TGTGCCAGCAGCTTTCCTAGACTAGCGGGAGGAGGCGAGCAGTTCTTC
CDR3 protein: CASSFPRLAGGGEQFF

V gene: TRBV6-5
J gene: TRBJ2-4
D gene: -
clone size: -
CDR3 DNA: TGTGCCAGCAGTGCCCCTCCGGGAGCCAAAAACATTCAGTACTTC
CDR3 protein: CASSAPPGAKNIQYF

V gene: TRBV10-3
J gene: TRBJ2-7
D gene: TRBD2
clone size: -
CDR3 DNA: TGTGCCATCAGTGAGACAGGGACTAGCGGCGCCTACGAGCAGTACTTC
CDR3 protein: CAISETGTSGAYEQYF

V gene: TRBV14
J gene: TRBJ2-2
D gene: TRBD1
clone size: -
CDR3 DNA: TGTGCCAGCAGCGATCCGGGACAGGGACGCACCGGGGAGCTGTTTTTT
CDR3 protein: CASSDPGQGRTGELFF

V gene: TRBV4-3
J gene: TRBJ1-1
D gene: -
clone size: -
CDR3 DNA: TGCGCCAGCAGCCAAGACCCGGACGGGAACACTGAAGCTTTCTTT
CDR3 protein: CASSQDPDGNTEAFF

V gene: TRBV18
J gene: TRBJ2-3
D gene: -
clone size: -
CDR3 DNA: TGTGCCAGCACGGACGGGGACCGGGATACGCAGTATTTT
CDR3 protein: CASTDGDRDTQYF

V gene: TRBV11-3
J gene: TRBJ2-6
D gene: -
clone size: -
CDR3 DNA: TGTGCCAGCAGCTTACCCAGGTCCCAATCTGGGGCCAACGTCCTGACTTTC
CDR3 protein: CASSLPRSQSGANVLTF

V gene: TRBV27
J gene: TRBJ2-5
D gene: -
clone size: -
CDR3 DNA: TGTGCCAGCAGTTTAAGGCTAGGGGTGGAAGAGACCCAGTACTTC
CDR3 protein: CASSLRLGVEETQYF

V gene: TRBV5-1
J gene: TRBJ2-5
D gene: -
clone size: -
CDR3 DNA: TGCGCCAGCAGCTTGGGGGCAGGTATTCAAGAGACCCAGTACTTC
CDR3 protein: CASSLGAGIQETQYF

V gene: TRBV25-1
J gene: TRBJ1-1
D gene: -
clone size: -
CDR3 DNA: TGTGCCAGCCCCCCGGGGGAAACTGAAGCTTTCTTT
CDR3 protein: CASPPGETEAFF

V gene: TRBV6-6
J gene: TRBJ2-7
D gene: TRBD2
clone size: -
CDR3 DNA: TGTGCCAGCAGTTACTCAGCTAGCGGGAACTACGAGCAGTACTTC
CDR3 protein: CASSYSASGNYEQYF

V gene: TRBV9
J gene: TRBJ2-1
D gene: TRBD2
clone size: -
CDR3 DNA: TGTGCCAGCAGCCCCGGACTAGTCGGCAATGAGCAGTTCTTC
CDR3 protein: CASSPGLVGNEQFF

V gene: TRBV7-6
J gene: TRBJ2-7
D gene: TRBD2
clone size: -
CDR3 DNA: TGTGCCAGCAGCAAGCTAGCGGTAAAGACGGGAGAGCAGTACTTC
CDR3 protein: CASSKLAVKTGEQYF

V gene: TRBV2
J gene: TRBJ2-7
D gene: TRBD1
clone size: -
CDR3 DNA: TGTGCCAGCAGTGAAGAGGGGCCAGGGGGAATTATCTACGAGCAGTACTTC
CDR3 protein: CASSEEGPGGIIYEQYF

V gene: TRBV28
J gene: TRBJ1-5
D gene: -
clone size: -
CDR3 DNA: TGTGCCAGCAGTCGGTCAGGGTGGAGCAATCAGCCCCAGCATTTT
CDR3 protein: CASSRSGWSNQPQHF

V gene: TRBV5-1
J gene: TRBJ2-7
D gene: -
clone size: -
CDR3 DNA: TGCGCCAGCGGAATGGGGCCCGAGCAGTACTTC
CDR3 protein: CASGMGPEQYF

V gene: TRBV7-2
J gene: TRBJ2-1
D gene: -
clone size: -
CDR3 DNA: TGTGCCAGCAGATTCGAGGGGAGCATGACCTACAATGAGCAGTTCTTC
CDR3 protein: CASRFEGSMTYNEQFF

V gene: TRBV7-2
J gene: TRBJ1-1
D gene: -
clone size: -
CDR3 DNA: TGTGCCAGCAGCTCTCTGGGGGGGGACACTGAAGCTTTCTTT
CDR3 protein: CASSSLGGDTEAFF

V gene: TRBV19
J gene: TRBJ1-2
D gene: -
clone size: -
CDR3 DNA: TGTGCCAGTAGTATTGACCCAGGTCTGGCGGGTGGCTACACCTTC
CDR3 protein: CASSIDPGLAGGYTF

V gene: TRBV27
J gene: TRBJ1-5
D gene: TRBD1
clone size: once
CDR3 DNA: TGTGCCAGCAGTTTAAATGCGGGGACAGTCAATCAGCCCCAGCATTTT
CDR3 protein: CASSLNAGTVNQPQHF

V gene: TRBV5-1
J gene: TRBJ2-1
D gene: -
clone size: -
CDR3 DNA: TGCGCCAGCAGCTATGAGGGGGGCCTCTACAATGAGCAGTTCTTC
CDR3 protein: CASSYEGGLYNEQFF

V gene: TRBV15
J gene: TRBJ2-7
D gene: -
clone size: -
CDR3 DNA: TGTGCCACCAGCAGAGATCCAGATCGGGTATCCTACGAGCAGTACTTC
CDR3 protein: CATSRDPDRVSYEQYF

V gene: TRBV4-3
J gene: TRBJ2-7
D gene: -
clone size: -
CDR3 DNA: TGCGCCAGCAGCCAACACGCGGGCCACCCCTACGAGCAGTACTTC
CDR3 protein: CASSQHAGHPYEQYF

V gene: TRBV4-3
J gene: TRBJ1-2
D gene: TRBD1
clone size: few
CDR3 DNA: TGCGCCAGCAGCCCCCGACAGGGAGGCTATGGCTACACCTTC
CDR3 protein: CASSPRQGGYGYTF

V gene: TRBV9
J gene: TRBJ2-3
D gene: -
clone size: -
CDR3 DNA: TGTGCCAGCAGCGTAGTGAATATGGGGGCTACAGATACGCAGTATTTT
CDR3 protein: CASSVVNMGATDTQYF

V gene: TRBV19
J gene: TRBJ1-2
D gene: -
clone size: -
CDR3 DNA: TGTGCCAGTAGTGGGGTACCGGGGGAGTCCCATGGCTACACCTTC
CDR3 protein: CASSGVPGESHGYTF

V gene: TRBV30
J gene: TRBJ2-1
D gene: -
clone size: -
CDR3 DNA: TGTGCCAGACTATCTTCTGGGAGCTTGATTCACAATGAGCAGTTCTTC
CDR3 protein: CARLSSGSLIHNEQFF

V gene: TRBV5-4
J gene: TRBJ1-1
D gene: -
clone size: -
CDR3 DNA: TGTGCCAGCAGCTTGGGTCGGGGGCGGACTGAAGCTTTCTTT
CDR3 protein: CASSLGRGRTEAFF

V gene: TRBV5-5
J gene: TRBJ2-5
D gene: TRBD2
clone size: -
CDR3 DNA: TGTGCCAGCAGCCGGGGACTAGCGGTACAAGAGACCCAGTACTTC
CDR3 protein: CASSRGLAVQETQYF

V gene: TRBV28
J gene: TRBJ2-7
D gene: TRBD1
clone size: -
CDR3 DNA: TGTGCCAGCAGTTTAAGGGACAGGGGGCACTACGAGCAGTACTTC
CDR3 protein: CASSLRDRGHYEQYF

V gene: TRBV27
J gene: TRBJ1-5
D gene: -
clone size: -
CDR3 DNA: TGTGCCAGCAGACACACAGCGTATAGCAATCAGCCCCAGCATTTT
CDR3 protein: CASRHTAYSNQPQHF